The 20 T cell receptor beta chains given below trace back to one sample, sequenced in a study of T cell repertoires in cytomegalovirus infection. TCRdb reanalysed the reads using MiXCR and keeps one entry per CDR3 protein. The sample yields about 770,000 distinct CDR3 sequences, 25% to 30% seen once. For these TCRs, the target antigens are not known. Sequences were derived from cultured CD8+ T cells from PBMCs, sampled from culture after CMV antigen stimulation. The receptors shown here come from a human donor in good health (CMV status not recorded). Some clones in this sample may be carry-over from other donors' samples.

J is TRBJ1-5 and V is TRBV6-2 or TRBV6-3, with D unresolved. V dropped 8 bases and J dropped 5 bases, with 13 bases sitting between them. Germline CDR1 reads MNHEY; CDR2 reads SVGEGT. The CDR3 runs to 13 residues. CDR3 sequence: CASGFGNYQPQHF. The CDR3 coding sequence is TGTGCCAGCGGGTTCGGGAACTATCAGCCCCAGCATTTT.

Here the CDR3 reads CASTPGAWDTEAFF. CDR3 DNA sequence: TGTGCCAGCACCCCGGGGGCATGGGACACTGAAGCTTTCTTT. The chain links TRBV6-6 to TRBJ1-1; D might be TRBD1 (6 bases). CDR1 MNHNY and CDR2 SVGAGI come from the germline V gene (reference sequence). This CDR3 has 14 amino acids. The V end was cut by 7 bases, the J end by 3 bases, with 15 bases between.

Only a few counts were recorded for this clonotype. V usage is TRBV4-1 and J usage is TRBJ2-3; D may be TRBD2 (6 bases). V was pared by 2 bases and J by 0 bases, with 18 bases between. CDR3 length: 18 residues. Germline loops: CDR1 MGHRA, CDR2 YSYEKL. CDR3 nucleotide sequence: TGCGCCAGCAGCCAAACCCCCCCGGGAGTGGGGAGCACAGATACGCAGTATTTT. Its protein is CASSQTPPGVGSTDTQYF.

This chain joins TRBV27 and TRBJ1-2; 8 nucleotides agree with TRBD1. The V gene end was trimmed by 3 bases and the J gene end by 7 bases; junction bases not matched to a gene: 4. CDR3 size: 13 residues. CDR1 and CDR2 (germline): MNHEY, SMNVEV (reference sequence). The CDR3 is CASSFQGALGYTF. DNA of the CDR3: TGTGCCAGCAGTTTCCAGGGGGCTCTTGGCTACACCTTC.

This clonotype showed up many times. The chain couples TRBV19 to TRBJ1-1; the D is unclear. This CDR3 has 14 residues. From germline, CDR1 is LNHDA and CDR2 SQIVND (reference sequence). Trimming cost V 3 bases and J 1 base, with 9 bases left between them. The CDR3 DNA reads TGTGCCAGTAGTATCTCCGGGCCGAACACTGAAGCTTTCTTT. Protein sequence: CASSISGPNTEAFF.

Only a few counts were recorded for this clonotype. This chain links TRBV27 with TRBJ1-1; possible D gene TRBD1, 6 bases. CDR1 is MNHEY, CDR2 SMNVEV, per germline (reference sequence). Trimming removed 2 bases from V and 4 bases from J, with 17 bases in between. The CDR3 is 16 residues long. The CDR3 protein is CASSLVQGPLSTEAFF. The CDR3 DNA is TGTGCCAGCAGTTTAGTGCAGGGGCCCTTGTCCACTGAAGCTTTCTTT.

This clonotype was counted ten times or more. This sequence joins TRBV7-6 and TRBJ2-1; 11 nucleotides agree with TRBD2. The germline V gene has CDR1 SGHVS and CDR2 FNYEAQ. With V trimmed by 5 bases and J by 3 bases, 3 bases remained unmatched. CDR3 size: 15 residues. The CDR3: CASSALAGGYNEQFF. The CDR3 DNA reads TGTGCCAGCAGCGCCCTAGCGGGGGGCTACAATGAGCAGTTCTTC.

This clonotype was recorded at least ten times. The rearrangement joins TRBV12-3 or TRBV12-4 to TRBJ2-2; D remains ambiguous. CDR3 length: 14 residues. V lost 3 bases and J 3 bases, leaving 8 bases between the germline ends. DNA for the CDR3: TGTGCCAGCAGTTTTTCAGGAGACACCGGGGAGCTGTTTTTT. It specifies CASSFSGDTGELFF.

This clonotype was recorded a few times. The J gene is TRBJ1-1, the V gene TRBV6-1, with D unclear. This CDR3 spans 13 amino acids. Trimming shortened V by 10 bases and J by 4 bases, and 16 bases separated the two germline ends. CDR1 is MNHNS and CDR2 is SASEGT in the germline V gene. In nucleotides, the CDR3 is TGTGCCACCCTCGAAGTGGGGTTCACTGAAGCTTTCTTT. This encodes CATLEVGFTEAFF.

The chain recombines TRBV19 with TRBJ2-1, with D possibly being TRBD2 (5 bases). The ends were cut back, 3 bases at V and 10 bases at J, with 19 bases in the middle. The germline CDR1 and CDR2 sequences are LNHDA and SQIVND (reference sequence). The CDR3 has 15 amino acids. The DNA of the CDR3 is TGTGCCAGTAGTATTTGGCACTCTAGCTCAGAGGAGCAGTTCTTC. This encodes CASSIWHSSSEEQFF.

The chain joins TRBV10-2 to TRBJ1-1; D call uncertain. Germline lookup yields CDR1 WSHSY and CDR2 SAAADI. The V end was cut by 0 bases, the J end by 0 bases, with 14 bases between. This CDR3 region has 17 residues. CDR3 nucleotides: TGCGCCAGCAGTGAGTCGAGGCTAGGCGTGATGAACACTGAAGCTTTCTTT. This encodes CASSESRLGVMNTEAFF.

This chain joins TRBV29-1 and TRBJ2-7; D might be TRBD2 (5 bases). The CDR3 is 13 amino acids. Trimming pared 2 bases from V and 2 bases from J, leaving 10 bases between. Germline CDR1 is SQVTM and CDR2 is ANQGSEA. CDR3 DNA sequence: TGCAGCGTTGAATCTGAGCGGACCTACGAGCAGTACTTC. Protein product: CSVESERTYEQYF.

A few counts support this clonotype. V gene TRBV12-5 combines with J gene TRBJ2-1, with 13 positions matching TRBD2. Trimming took 1 base from V and 5 from J; bases not matched to a gene: 5. Germline CDR1 LGHNT, CDR2 FRNRAP. The CDR3 covers 17 residues. CDR3 nucleotides: TGTGCTAGTGGTTTGGGACTAGCGGGGGGTCCTAACAATGAGCAGTTCTTC. Translation: CASGLGLAGGPNNEQFF.

There are a few counts of this clonotype. V usage is TRBV27 and J usage is TRBJ2-5, with D unclear. The CDR3 has 14 amino acids. The V end was cut by 5 bases, the J end by 5 bases, with 15 bases between. Germline V gives CDR1 MNHEY, CDR2 SMNVEV (reference sequence). The CDR3 DNA reads TGTGCCAGCAGTCCCGACACCTTCGGGGAGACCCAGTACTTC. Translated, it gives CASSPDTFGETQYF.

The rearrangement links TRBV6-2 or TRBV6-3 to TRBJ2-7; D is undetermined. CDR1 and CDR2 from the germline V gene are MNHEY and SVGEGT. This CDR3 spans 12 amino acids. The CDR3 protein is CASSSPPGPQTV. CDR3 coding DNA: TGTGCCAGCAGTTCCCCCCCGGGTCCGCAAACCGTC.

The chain links TRBV9 to TRBJ1-6; 9 nucleotides line up with TRBD1. From germline, CDR1 is SGDLS and CDR2 YYNGEE. J gave up 8 bases and V 4 bases, and 7 bases lay outside the gene matches. The CDR3 covers 15 residues. The CDR3 DNA reads TGTGCCAGCAGCCCGCGAAGGACAGGGGATTCACCCCTCCACTTT. This gives the protein CASSPRRTGDSPLHF.

The chain is built from TRBV6-6 and TRBJ2-1; possible D gene TRBD1, 5 bases. Deletions cut 0 bases from V and 4 bases from J, with 13 bases between. The CDR3 consists of 16 residues. Germline CDR1 reads MNHNY; CDR2 reads SVGAGI (reference sequence). CDR3 sequence reads: CASSYSGPATYNEQFF. CDR3 sequence (DNA): TGTGCCAGCAGTTACTCGGGGCCGGCGACTTACAATGAGCAGTTCTTC.

V is TRBV27 and J is TRBJ1-1, with a tentative D call TRBD1 (5 bases). Trimming removed 5 bases at V and 0 bases at J, with 13 bases between. Germline assignment: CDR1 MNHEY and CDR2 SMNVEV (reference sequence). The CDR3 extends over 15 amino acids. The DNA for the CDR3 is TGTGCCAGCAGTGTCATCAGGGAAATGAACACTGAAGCTTTCTTT. Amino acid sequence: CASSVIREMNTEAFF.

V and J are TRBV9 and TRBJ2-7; TRBD1 aligns across 8 bases. The CDR3 is 15 residues long. Germline assignment: CDR1 SGDLS and CDR2 YYNGEE. Trimming cost V 7 bases and J 5 bases; bases outside gene matches: 14. The CDR3 spells CASSRGPGGTNEQYF. Written as DNA, the CDR3 is TGTGCCAGCTCCAGGGGGCCAGGGGGCACAAACGAGCAGTACTTC.

This clonotype was recorded once. The chain combines TRBV24-1 with TRBJ1-5; D perhaps matches TRBD1 (5 bases). The CDR3 spans 11 residues. V shed 9 bases and J shed 15 bases, with 17 bases lying between them. Germline CDR1 and CDR2: KGHDR and SFDVKD. The CDR3 region is CATYSGTHLHF. The CDR3 DNA is TGTGCCACCTATTCCGGGACCCATCTGCATTTT.